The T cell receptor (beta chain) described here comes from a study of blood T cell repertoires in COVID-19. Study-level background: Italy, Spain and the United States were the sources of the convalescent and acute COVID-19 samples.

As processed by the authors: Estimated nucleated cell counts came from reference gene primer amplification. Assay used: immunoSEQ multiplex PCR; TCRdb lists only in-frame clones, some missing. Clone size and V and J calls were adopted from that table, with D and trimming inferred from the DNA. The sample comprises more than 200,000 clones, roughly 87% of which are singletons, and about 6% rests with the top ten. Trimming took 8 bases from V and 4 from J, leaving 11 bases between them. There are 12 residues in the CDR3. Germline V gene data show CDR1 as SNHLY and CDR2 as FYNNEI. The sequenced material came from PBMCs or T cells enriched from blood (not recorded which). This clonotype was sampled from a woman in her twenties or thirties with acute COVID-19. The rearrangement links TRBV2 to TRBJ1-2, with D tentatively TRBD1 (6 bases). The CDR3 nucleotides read TGTGCCAGCGGCAAGGACAGCTATGGCTACACCTTC. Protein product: CASGKDSYGYTF. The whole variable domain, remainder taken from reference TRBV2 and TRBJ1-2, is EPEVTQTPSHQVTQMGQEVILRCVPISNHLYFYWYRQILGQKVEFLVSFYNNEISEKSEIFDDQFSVERPDGSNFTLKIRSTKLEDSAMYFCASGKDSYGYTFGSGTRLTVV.